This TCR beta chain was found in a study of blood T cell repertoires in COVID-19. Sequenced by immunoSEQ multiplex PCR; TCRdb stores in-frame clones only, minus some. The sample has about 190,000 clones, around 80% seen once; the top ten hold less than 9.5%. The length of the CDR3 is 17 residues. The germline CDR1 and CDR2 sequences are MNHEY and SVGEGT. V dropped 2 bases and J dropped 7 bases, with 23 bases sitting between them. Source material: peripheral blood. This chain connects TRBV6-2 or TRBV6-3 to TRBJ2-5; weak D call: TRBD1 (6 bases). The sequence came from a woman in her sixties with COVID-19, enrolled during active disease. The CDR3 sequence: CASSYPSGAGALTTQYF. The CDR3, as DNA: TGTGCCAGCAGTTACCCCTCCGGGGCAGGGGCCCTGACGACCCAGTACTTC.